This T cell receptor (beta chain) appears in the sequencing data of a study of blood T cell repertoires in COVID-19. Study background: T cells, B-cell-depleted T cells, or PBMCs supplied cDNA or gDNA.

TCRdb's copy holds only in-frame clones and misses some; the assay was immunoSEQ multiplex PCR. Of a few hundred thousand clones in the sample, around nine tenths were seen once. Seattle patients were enrolled during active infection and followed longitudinally. The CDR3 has 16 residues. Looked up from germline, CDR1 is SGHTA and CDR2 is FQGNSA. Germline trimming cut 4 bases from V and 1 base from J; bases unmatched to any gene: 4. The sequenced sample consisted of peripheral blood. This chain connects TRBV7-2 to TRBJ2-5; 12 bases fit TRBD2. The sequence was collected from a woman aged 55-70 years with COVID-19, enrolled during active disease. CDR3 sequence: CASSSGLAGSQETQYF. The DNA for the CDR3 is TGTGCCAGCAGCTCCGGACTAGCGGGGTCCCAAGAGACCCAGTACTTC.